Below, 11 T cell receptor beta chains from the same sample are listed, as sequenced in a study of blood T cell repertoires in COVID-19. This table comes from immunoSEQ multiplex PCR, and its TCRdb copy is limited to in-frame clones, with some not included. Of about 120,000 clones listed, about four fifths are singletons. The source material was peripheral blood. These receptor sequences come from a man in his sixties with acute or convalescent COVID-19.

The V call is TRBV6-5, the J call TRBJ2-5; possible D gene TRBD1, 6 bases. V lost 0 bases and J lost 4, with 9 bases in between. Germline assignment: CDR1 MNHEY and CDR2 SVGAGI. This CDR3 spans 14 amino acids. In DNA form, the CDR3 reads TGTGCCAGCAGTTACTCGGGGGCCGGAGAGACCCAGTACTTC. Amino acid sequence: CASSYSGAGETQYF.

CDR3 DNA sequence: TGTGCCAGCAGCTCCCCCGGGGTGGAGAGCTCCTACGAGCAGTACTTC. Translating it yields CASSSPGVESSYEQYF. This chain connects TRBV7-9 to TRBJ2-7; possibly TRBD2 for D (5 bases). This CDR3 is 16 amino acids long. V was cut by 4 bases and J by 0 bases, with 16 bases left in between. Germline CDR1 is SEHNR and CDR2 is FQNEAQ (reference sequence).

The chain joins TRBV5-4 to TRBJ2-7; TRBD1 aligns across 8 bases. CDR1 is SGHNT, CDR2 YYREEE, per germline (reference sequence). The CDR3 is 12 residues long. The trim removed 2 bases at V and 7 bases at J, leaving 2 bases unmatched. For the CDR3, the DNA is TGTGCCAGCAGCTTAACAGGGGGGGAGCAGTACTTC. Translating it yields CASSLTGGEQYF.

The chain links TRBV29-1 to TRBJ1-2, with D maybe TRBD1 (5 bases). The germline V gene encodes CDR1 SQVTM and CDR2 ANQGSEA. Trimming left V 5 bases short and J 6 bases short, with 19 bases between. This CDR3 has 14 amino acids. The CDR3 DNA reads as TGCAGCGTTTCTCAGGGAGGAATTGTTAATGGCTACACCTTC. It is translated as CSVSQGGIVNGYTF.

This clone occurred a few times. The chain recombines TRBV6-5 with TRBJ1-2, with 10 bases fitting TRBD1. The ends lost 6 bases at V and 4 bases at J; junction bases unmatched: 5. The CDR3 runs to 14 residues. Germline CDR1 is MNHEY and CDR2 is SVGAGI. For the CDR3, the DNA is TGTGCCAGCAGATTAGGACAGGGGGTCTATGGCTACACCTTC. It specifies CASRLGQGVYGYTF.

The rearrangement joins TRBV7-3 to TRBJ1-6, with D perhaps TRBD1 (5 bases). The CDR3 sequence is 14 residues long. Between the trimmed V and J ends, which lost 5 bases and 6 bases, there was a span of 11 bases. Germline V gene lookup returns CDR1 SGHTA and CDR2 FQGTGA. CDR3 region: CASSPSGGNSPLHF. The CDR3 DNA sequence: TGTGCCAGCAGCCCAAGCGGGGGTAATTCACCCCTCCACTTT.

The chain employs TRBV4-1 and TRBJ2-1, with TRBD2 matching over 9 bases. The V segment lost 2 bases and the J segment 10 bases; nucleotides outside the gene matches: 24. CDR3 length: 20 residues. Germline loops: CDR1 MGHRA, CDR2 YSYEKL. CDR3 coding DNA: TGCGCCAGCAGCCAAATCGGGGCAAGGGCGGGAGGGCGGTTCTGGAGGGAGCAGTTCTTC. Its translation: CASSQIGARAGGRFWREQFF.

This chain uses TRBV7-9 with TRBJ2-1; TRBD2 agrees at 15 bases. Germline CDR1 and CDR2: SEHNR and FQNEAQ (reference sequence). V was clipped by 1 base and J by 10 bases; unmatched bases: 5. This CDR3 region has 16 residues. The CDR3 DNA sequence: TGTGCCAGCAGCTTAGGGAGTGGGACTAGCGGGAGGGAGCAGTTCTTC. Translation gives CASSLGSGTSGREQFF.

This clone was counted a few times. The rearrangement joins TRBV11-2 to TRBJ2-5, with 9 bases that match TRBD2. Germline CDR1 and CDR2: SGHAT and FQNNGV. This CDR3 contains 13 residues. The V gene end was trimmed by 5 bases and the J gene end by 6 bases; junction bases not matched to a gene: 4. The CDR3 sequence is CASSLAGTQTQYF. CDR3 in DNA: TGTGCCAGCAGCCTAGCGGGAACGCAGACCCAGTACTTC.

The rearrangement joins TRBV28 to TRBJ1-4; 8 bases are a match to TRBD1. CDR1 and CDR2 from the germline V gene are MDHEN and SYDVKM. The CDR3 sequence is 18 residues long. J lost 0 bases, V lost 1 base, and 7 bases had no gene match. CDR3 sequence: CASSLYDRGLPTNEKLFF. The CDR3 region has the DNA TGTGCCAGCAGTTTATACGACAGGGGCCTACCAACTAATGAAAAACTGTTTTTT.

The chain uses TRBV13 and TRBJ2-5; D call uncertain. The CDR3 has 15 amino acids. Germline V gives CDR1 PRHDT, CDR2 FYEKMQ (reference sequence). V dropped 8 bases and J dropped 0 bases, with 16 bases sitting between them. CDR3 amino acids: CASSQVASNQETQYF. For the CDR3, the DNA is TGTGCCAGCTCCCAAGTGGCTAGTAACCAAGAGACCCAGTACTTC.